This passage covers 19 T cell receptor beta chains from one sample sequenced in a study of T cell changes during pregnancy in multiple sclerosis. Some clones are missing from TCRdb's copy, which holds only in-frame ones; the method was immunoSEQ multiplex PCR. The sample has some 80,000 clones; around 96% are singletons. The starting material was peripheral blood, obtained in the second trimester of pregnancy. Source of these receptors: a female donor with multiple sclerosis, enrolled in a pregnancy study.

The chain couples TRBV28 to TRBJ2-1; TRBD1 agrees at 8 bases. The germline V gene has CDR1 MDHEN and CDR2 SYDVKM. Germline trimming cut 1 base from V and 10 bases from J; bases unmatched to any gene: 12. CDR3 length equals 16 residues. This CDR3 reads CASSLLDRVLAGEQFF. The CDR3 nucleotides read TGTGCCAGCAGTTTATTGGACAGGGTACTAGCAGGGGAGCAGTTCTTC.

The gene calls are TRBV4-1 and TRBJ2-1; 7 nucleotides line up with TRBD2. The V segment lost 3 bases and the J segment 5 bases; nucleotides outside the gene matches: 7. The CDR3 totals 15 residues. CDR1 is MGHRA and CDR2 is YSYEKL in the germline V gene. CDR3 DNA sequence: TGCGCCAGCAGCCACGGGACTATATTTAACAATGAGCAGTTCTTC. Amino acids: CASSHGTIFNNEQFF.

J is TRBJ1-2 and V is TRBV14; no definite D call. This CDR3 has 12 residues. The germline CDR1 and CDR2 sequences are SGHDN and FVKESK. V dropped 4 bases and J dropped 8 bases, with 11 bases sitting between them. Here the CDR3 DNA reads TGTGCCAGCAGCCCTCTCACGGGGGGCTACACCTTC. This sequence encodes CASSPLTGGYTF.

This chain links TRBV5-1 with TRBJ2-2; TRBD2 is a possible D gene (6 bases). Germline V CDR1 and CDR2: SGHRS, YFSETQ. V was pared by 6 bases and J by 4 bases, with 19 bases between. The CDR3 sequence is 16 residues long. Written as DNA, the CDR3 is TGCGCCAGCATGCGGACCGGAGGGTGGGCCACCGGGGAGCTGTTTTTT. Translation: CASMRTGGWATGELFF.

The chain couples TRBV19 to TRBJ2-1; D not resolved. The CDR3 length is 15 residues. V was trimmed by 6 bases and J by 12 bases, leaving 24 bases between them. The germline V gene has CDR1 LNHDA and CDR2 SQIVND (reference sequence). The CDR3 nucleotides are TGTGCCAGTAGCCTAGACCTCCTCCCTACAAGTCCGCAGTTCTTC. It yields the protein CASSLDLLPTSPQFF.

This rearrangement joins TRBV9 to TRBJ2-3, with 10 bases identical to TRBD1. V lost 0 bases to trimming and J lost 3 bases; unmatched junction nucleotides: 4. Germline CDR1 reads SGDLS; CDR2 reads YYNGEE. The CDR3 runs to 16 residues. The CDR3 DNA reads TGTGCCAGCAGCGTAGTGGGGACAGGGGCGACAGATACGCAGTATTTT. This sequence encodes CASSVVGTGATDTQYF.

The chain couples TRBV11-2 to TRBJ2-7; 7 positions agree with TRBD1. V gave up 4 bases and J gave up 7 bases; unmatched junction bases: 4. Germline CDR1 SGHAT, CDR2 FQNNGV. The CDR3 has 12 residues. The CDR3 here is CASSSTGSEQYF. The CDR3 DNA reads TGTGCCAGCAGCTCGACAGGGTCAGAGCAGTACTTC. Supplemented by reference TRBV11-2 and TRBJ2-7, the full variable domain reads EAGVAQSPRYKIIEKRQSVAFWCNPISGHATLYWYQQILGQGPKLLIQFQNNGVVDDSQLPKDRFSAERLKGVDSTLKIQPAKLEDSAVYLCASSSTGSEQYFGPGTRLTVT.

This rearrangement joins TRBV30 to TRBJ1-1, with 11 bases identical to TRBD1. The V and J ends lost 0 bases and 1 base, in that order; junction bases with no gene match: 7. The CDR3 has 17 amino acids. Germline V CDR1 and CDR2: GTSNPN, SVGIG (reference sequence). CDR3: CAWSVRDRGLRNTEAFF. The DNA for the CDR3 is TGTGCCTGGAGTGTACGGGACAGGGGGTTGCGGAACACTGAAGCTTTCTTT.

The gene calls are TRBV9 and TRBJ2-2, with 9 nucleotides matching TRBD1. This CDR3 has 16 amino acids. V lost 4 bases, J lost 0 bases, and 4 bases stayed unmatched. Per germline, CDR1 SGDLS and CDR2 YYNGEE. This CDR3 reads CASSLRTGANTGELFF. As DNA, the CDR3 is TGTGCCAGCAGCTTACGGACAGGGGCGAACACCGGGGAGCTGTTTTTT.

This sequence joins TRBV27 and TRBJ2-7, with TRBD1 matching over 7 bases. The CDR3 length is 14 residues. CDR1 is MNHEY, CDR2 SMNVEV, per germline (reference sequence). The V gene end was trimmed by 8 bases and the J gene end by 3 bases; junction bases not matched to a gene: 10. CDR3 in amino acids: CASRPGAGGYEQYF. The DNA for the CDR3 is TGTGCCAGCCGCCCCGGGGCAGGGGGCTACGAGCAGTACTTC.

This clone was seen more than once but under ten times. V and J are TRBV30 and TRBJ1-1, with D possibly matching TRBD1 (5 bases). Trimming pared 0 bases from V and 3 bases from J, leaving 8 bases between. Germline V gene data show CDR1 as GTSNPN and CDR2 as SVGIG (reference sequence). CDR3 size: 13 residues. The CDR3, as DNA: TGTGCCTGGAGTGTGGGGGGACACACTGAAGCTTTCTTT. Encoded protein: CAWSVGGHTEAFF.

The chain links TRBV29-1 to TRBJ2-1; TRBD2 matches 14 bases. Germline V CDR1 and CDR2: SQVTM, ANQGSEA. Trimming at V came to 6 bases and at J to 2 bases, leaving 6 bases not matched to a gene. The CDR3 contains 16 residues. The CDR3 sequence: CSVETSGRATYNEQFF. The CDR3 nucleotides are TGCAGCGTCGAGACTAGCGGGAGGGCCACCTACAATGAGCAGTTCTTC.

The rearrangement joins TRBV6-5 to TRBJ1-1; D not certain. CDR1 MNHEY and CDR2 SVGAGI come from the germline V gene. The CDR3 has 13 amino acids. Trimming took 3 bases from V and 3 from J, leaving 8 bases between them. CDR3 residues: CASSYEADTEAFF. The CDR3 nucleotides are TGTGCCAGCAGTTATGAGGCTGACACTGAAGCTTTCTTT.

V and J are TRBV5-4 and TRBJ2-7, with 8 bases lining up with TRBD2. In germline, CDR1 is SGHNT, CDR2 YYREEE (reference sequence). The CDR3 is 17 amino acids. V shed 0 bases, J shed 3 bases, and the junction held 11 bases outside the gene matches. The CDR3 nucleotides are TGTGCCAGCAGCTTGGGAGGGGCTAGCGGGCCAAACTACGAGCAGTACTTC. Encoded protein: CASSLGGASGPNYEQYF.

The rearrangement links TRBV27 to TRBJ2-7, with 8 nucleotides matching TRBD2. CDR1 is MNHEY and CDR2 is SMNVEV in the germline V gene (reference sequence). The CDR3 extends over 17 amino acids. The V segment lost 4 bases and the J segment 7 bases; nucleotides outside the gene matches: 18. CDR3 DNA sequence: TGTGCCAGCAGTTCCCCGATGGTCCGCGGGAGGTTGCGGGAGCAGTACTTC. Its protein is CASSSPMVRGRLREQYF.

The J gene is TRBJ2-5, the V gene TRBV28, with a weak D call TRBD2 (6 bases). There are 14 residues in the CDR3. The V end lost 6 bases, the J end lost 7 bases, and 18 bases lay between the germline ends. Per the germline V gene, CDR1 is MDHEN and CDR2 is SYDVKM. The CDR3 DNA follows: TGTGCCAGCAGCTTAACGGGGAGGAGTGGGACCCAGTACTTC. Protein product: CASSLTGRSGTQYF.

The gene calls are TRBV29-1 and TRBJ1-4; TRBD1 aligns across 8 bases. CDR1 is SQVTM and CDR2 is ANQGSEA in the germline V gene. V lost 6 bases to trimming and J lost 10 bases; unmatched junction nucleotides: 10. The CDR3 spans 13 residues. The CDR3 bases are TGCAGCGTGCCCCTGACAGGGGAGGGAAAACTGTTTTTT. This encodes CSVPLTGEGKLFF.

V gene TRBV27 combines with J gene TRBJ2-7, with D possibly TRBD1 on 6 matching bases. V was clipped by 5 bases and J by 2 bases, with 13 bases between them. CDR1 is MNHEY, CDR2 SMNVEV, per germline (reference sequence). The CDR3 has 14 amino acids. The CDR3, as DNA: TGTGCCAGCAGTCCCGGACAGAGAGCCTACGAGCAGTACTTC. Translated, it gives CASSPGQRAYEQYF.

The gene calls are TRBV25-1 and TRBJ1-2; TRBD1 agrees at 8 bases. J lost 4 bases, V lost 4 bases, and 11 bases had no gene match. CDR1 is MGHDK and CDR2 is SYGVNS in the germline V gene. CDR3 length: 16 amino acids. CDR3: CASSAPPGTGVYGYTF. CDR3 sequence (DNA): TGTGCCAGCAGTGCGCCGCCCGGGACAGGCGTCTATGGCTACACCTTC.